This entry lists 28 T cell receptor beta chains sequenced from one sample in a study of T cell responses to AZD1222 COVID-19 vaccine. Profiled with immunoSEQ multiplex PCR; TCRdb holds only in-frame clones, not every one. The table shows 150,000 or so clones, with roughly 90% occurring only once. The source was peripheral blood, collected on day 0 of AZD1222 vaccination. These receptors all stem from an adult in good health.

This clone was counted a single time. The gene calls are TRBV5-1 and TRBJ1-1; D gene uncertain. From germline, CDR1 is SGHRS and CDR2 YFSETQ. Trimming pared 5 bases from V and 4 bases from J, leaving 15 bases between. This CDR3 region has 14 residues. CDR3 DNA: TGCGCCAGCAGGGCGTCGTTTTCGTTCACTGAAGCTTTCTTT. Its translation: CASRASFSFTEAFF.

The J gene is TRBJ1-5, the V gene TRBV4-3; D is unresolved. This CDR3 region has 16 residues. Trimming took off 0 bases at V and 5 bases at J, with 14 bases between the two ends. Germline CDR1 reads LGHNA; CDR2 reads YSLEER. CDR3 protein: CASSQELGQLYQPQHF. The CDR3 bases are TGCGCCAGCAGCCAAGAGCTCGGGCAGCTTTATCAGCCCCAGCATTTT.

This chain connects TRBV5-1 to TRBJ2-1; weak D call: TRBD2 (6 bases). Germline CDR1 is SGHRS and CDR2 is YFSETQ. The V gene lost 0 bases and the J gene lost 8 bases, with 12 bases spanning the gap. This CDR3 comprises 14 residues. In DNA, the CDR3 is TGCGCCAGCAGCTTGGCACCCGGGAGCGATGAGCAGTTCTTC. Translation gives CASSLAPGSDEQFF.

This chain links TRBV11-2 with TRBJ1-1; 7 nucleotides agree with TRBD1. V lost 8 bases to trimming and J lost 1 base; unmatched junction nucleotides: 4. CDR3 length equals 13 residues. Per germline, CDR1 SGHAT and CDR2 FQNNGV. For the CDR3, the DNA is TGTGCCAGCCAGGGACAGCCGAACACTGAAGCTTTCTTT. Its protein product is CASQGQPNTEAFF.

The gene calls are TRBV19 and TRBJ2-3; D is unresolved. The V end lost 0 bases, the J end lost 0 bases, and 13 bases lay between the germline ends. Germline V gives CDR1 LNHDA, CDR2 SQIVND (reference sequence). This CDR3 spans 17 amino acids. CDR3 coding DNA: TGTGCCAGTAGTATAGATTCTACCGGTTATAGCACAGATACGCAGTATTTT. Protein sequence: CASSIDSTGYSTDTQYF.

This rearrangement joins TRBV2 to TRBJ2-7, with D perhaps TRBD1 (6 bases). Trimming removed 7 bases from V and 0 bases from J, with 10 bases in between. Germline CDR1 reads SNHLY; CDR2 reads FYNNEI. This CDR3 contains 13 residues. CDR3 amino acids: CASNQGSSYEQYF. The CDR3 DNA is TGTGCCAGCAATCAGGGGAGCTCCTACGAGCAGTACTTC.

In this sample, this clone turned up many times. The chain combines TRBV19 with TRBJ1-3, with unresolved D. From germline, CDR1 is LNHDA and CDR2 SQIVND (reference sequence). V gave up 3 bases and J gave up 4 bases, with 13 bases separating them. The CDR3 extends over 15 amino acids. The CDR3 here is CASSIGQTLGNTIYF. DNA for the CDR3: TGTGCCAGTAGTATCGGGCAGACTCTAGGAAACACCATATATTTT.

The chain has TRBV5-1 and TRBJ1-2; a possible D gene is TRBD1 (5 bases). The CDR3 has 18 amino acids. Germline CDR1 and CDR2: SGHRS and YFSETQ. V gave up 2 bases and J gave up 4 bases, with 24 bases separating them. CDR3: CASSFAGYSIERGYGYTF. CDR3 DNA: TGCGCCAGCAGCTTTGCGGGCTACTCAATCGAGAGGGGCTATGGCTACACCTTC. The full variable domain, its missing parts supplied by reference TRBV5-1 and TRBJ1-2, is KAGVTQTPRYLIKTRGQQVTLSCSPISGHRSVSWYQQTPGQGLQFLFEYFSETQRNKGNFPGRFSGRQFSNSRSEMNVSTLELGDSALYLCASSFAGYSIERGYGYTFGSGTRLTVV.

The J gene is TRBJ1-1, the V gene TRBV6-4, with TRBD1 identical over 7 bases. V lost 11 bases to trimming and J lost 1 base; unmatched junction nucleotides: 7. Germline loops: CDR1 MRHNA, CDR2 SNTAGT. The CDR3 is made up of 13 amino acids. CDR3 sequence: CAAGGRENTEAFF. In nucleotides, the CDR3 is TGTGCCGCAGGGGGGCGGGAGAACACTGAAGCTTTCTTT.

Here the CDR3 reads CASSRRTGGAETQYF. The CDR3 DNA follows: TGTGCCAGCAGTCGCCGGACGGGGGGCGCAGAGACCCAGTACTTC. The rearrangement joins TRBV28 to TRBJ2-5; a possible D gene is TRBD2 (7 bases). Deletions cut 5 bases from V and 4 bases from J, with 17 bases between. Germline CDR1 MDHEN, CDR2 SYDVKM. This CDR3 region has 15 residues.

The chain uses TRBV3-1 (or the pseudogene TRBV3-2) and TRBJ2-7; D perhaps matches TRBD2 (5 bases). Germline values: CDR1 LGHDT, CDR2 YNNKEL (reference sequence). Trimming pared 0 bases from V and 13 bases from J, leaving 13 bases between. This CDR3 is built from 12 residues. The CDR3 spells CASSQEGGKSYF. The DNA for the CDR3 is TGTGCCAGCAGCCAAGAAGGAGGAAAGTCATACTTC.

The chain is built from TRBV5-1 and TRBJ2-1; D may be TRBD2 (5 bases). The V end lost 2 bases, the J end lost 0 bases, and 9 bases lay between the germline ends. CDR1 SGHRS and CDR2 YFSETQ come from the germline V gene. The CDR3 is 15 amino acids. The CDR3 DNA sequence: TGCGCCAGCAGCTTCGAGGGCTACTCCTACAATGAGCAGTTCTTC. Amino acids: CASSFEGYSYNEQFF.

The V gene is TRBV4-3, the J gene TRBJ2-6; D unclear. Germline values: CDR1 LGHNA, CDR2 YSLEER. V lost 0 bases to trimming and J lost 0 bases, with 21 bases between them. There are 21 residues in the CDR3. CDR3 amino acids: CASSQDQLIASPLSGANVLTF. The CDR3 bases are TGCGCCAGCAGCCAAGATCAGCTCATTGCGTCGCCTCTCTCTGGGGCCAACGTCCTGACTTTC.

The chain joins TRBV21-1 to TRBJ1-1. TRBV21-1 is noted as a pseudogene. The CDR3 runs 14 residues. CDR3 nucleotide sequence: TGTGCCAGCATACGAGGGAGAGCGAACACTGAAGCTTTCTTT. Translating it yields CASIRGRANTEAFF.

V gene TRBV7-2 combines with J gene TRBJ1-5, with 7 positions matching TRBD1. Trimming removed 5 bases from V and 6 bases from J; junction bases left unmatched: 10. The CDR3 contains 15 residues. CDR1 SGHTA and CDR2 FQGNSA come from the germline V gene. The CDR3 reads CASSERTGVGQPQHF. The CDR3 DNA sequence: TGTGCCAGCAGCGAGAGAACAGGGGTGGGTCAGCCCCAGCATTTT.

The chain is built from TRBV27 and TRBJ1-3; D is ambiguous. Germline V lookup: CDR1 MNHEY, CDR2 SMNVEV (reference sequence). The CDR3 is 17 residues long. The V end was cut by 0 bases, the J end by 0 bases, with 12 bases between. CDR3 in DNA: TGTGCCAGCAGTTTATCGAAGGAGGGTTACTCTGGAAACACCATATATTTT. Translation gives CASSLSKEGYSGNTIYF.

The chain carries TRBV6-2 or TRBV6-3 and TRBJ1-5; TRBD1 aligns across 12 bases. CDR3 length: 19 residues. Germline CDR1 reads MNHEY; CDR2 reads SVGEGT. The ends lost 2 bases at V and 1 base at J; junction bases unmatched: 9. The CDR3 is CASSYRDRGRVWSNQPQHF. The DNA of the CDR3 is TGTGCCAGCAGTTACCGGGACAGGGGGCGAGTTTGGAGCAATCAGCCCCAGCATTTT.

This clone was picked up a small number of times. This chain connects TRBV7-9 to TRBJ2-3, with TRBD2 matching 10 bases. V shed 4 bases and J 1 base; nucleotides not matched to a gene: 11. The germline V gene encodes CDR1 SEHNR and CDR2 FQNEAQ (reference sequence). This CDR3 region has 18 residues. CDR3 nucleotides: TGTGCCAGCAGCTACCCGCCGAGACTAGCGGGTCGCACAGATACGCAGTATTTT. This translates into CASSYPPRLAGRTDTQYF. Complete variable domain (other parts from reference TRBV7-9 and TRBJ2-3): DTGVSQNPRHKITKRGQNVTFRCDPISEHNRLYWYRQTLGQGPEFLTYFQNEAQLEKSRLLSDRFSAERPKGSFSTLEIQRTEQGDSAMYLCASSYPPRLAGRTDTQYFGPGTRLTVL.

The rearrangement joins TRBV29-1 to TRBJ2-2; D perhaps matches TRBD2 (6 bases). Looked up from germline, CDR1 is SQVTM and CDR2 is ANQGSEA. V was pared by 6 bases and J by 2 bases, with 16 bases between. The length of the CDR3 is 15 residues. CDR3 bases: TGCAGCGTGCCAGGCGGGGTTAGAAACACCGGGGAGCTGTTTTTT. Translated, it gives CSVPGGVRNTGELFF.

The chain recombines TRBV5-1 with TRBJ1-1; D gene unclear. The CDR3 consists of 14 residues. Germline-derived CDR1 and CDR2 are SGHRS and YFSETQ. Trimming shortened V by 0 bases and J by 2 bases, and 8 bases separated the two germline ends. The CDR3 loop reads CASSLASANTEAFF. The CDR3 DNA sequence: TGCGCCAGCAGCTTGGCCTCAGCCAACACTGAAGCTTTCTTT.

This chain joins TRBV5-6 and TRBJ2-5; D uncertain. CDR3 length equals 14 residues. The germline gives CDR1 SGHDT, CDR2 YYEEEE. V lost 2 bases to trimming and J lost 7 bases, with 15 bases between them. The CDR3, as DNA: TGTGCCAGCAGCTTCGGGCAGAAGAGTGGGACCCAGTACTTC. This translates into CASSFGQKSGTQYF. Variable domain in full (rest from reference TRBV5-6 and TRBJ2-5): DAGVTQSPTHLIKTRGQQVTLRCSPKSGHDTVSWYQQALGQGPQFIFQYYEEEERQRGNFPDRFSGHQFPNYSSELNVNALLLGDSALYLCASSFGQKSGTQYFGPGTRLLVL.

The V and J genes are TRBV3-1 (or the pseudogene TRBV3-2) and TRBJ1-2; D might be TRBD1 (6 bases). V lost 4 bases to trimming and J lost 4 bases, with 10 bases between them. The germline V gene encodes CDR1 LGHDT and CDR2 YNNKEL (reference sequence). The CDR3 runs to 13 residues. The CDR3 sequence: CASSPTGSYGYTF. CDR3 bases: TGTGCCAGCAGCCCAACAGGGAGCTATGGCTACACCTTC.

This clone was seen a few times. One end of the junction is discordant with germline, which a read error may explain. The rearrangement uses TRBV6-5 and TRBJ2-6; D possibly matches TRBD1 or TRBD2 (6 bases each). Germline V gene data show CDR1 as MNHEY and CDR2 as SVGAGI. The CDR3 runs 15 residues. Here the CDR3 reads CASSPTYRGDNVLTF. CDR3 nucleotides: TGTGCCAGCAGTCCTACTTATAGGGGGGACAACGTCCTGACTTTC.

This clone was picked up one time. The chain has TRBV5-4 and TRBJ2-7; 7 bases fit TRBD1. After removal of 4 bases from V and 3 bases from J, the junction contained 1 base not matched to a gene. CDR1 is SGHNT, CDR2 YYREEE, per germline (reference sequence). This CDR3 spans 12 amino acids. The CDR3 protein is CASSRDSYEQYF. In nucleotides, the CDR3 is TGTGCCAGCAGCCGGGACAGCTACGAGCAGTACTTC.

The V call is TRBV10-3, the J call TRBJ2-3, with 7 bases fitting TRBD1. The CDR3 has 15 residues. V lost 4 bases to trimming and J lost 0 bases; unmatched junction nucleotides: 4. CDR1 and CDR2 from the germline V gene are ENHRY and SYGVKD. The CDR3: CAISGGTASTDTQYF. In DNA, the CDR3 is TGTGCCATCAGTGGGGGGACAGCTAGCACAGATACGCAGTATTTT.

The chain couples TRBV7-3 to TRBJ2-2; D remains ambiguous. This CDR3 is built from 13 residues. Germline V gene sequence: CDR1 SGHTA, CDR2 FQGTGA. V was trimmed by 2 bases and J by 0 bases, leaving 1 base between them. This CDR3 is CASSLPNTGELFF. DNA for the CDR3: TGTGCCAGCAGCTTACCGAACACCGGGGAGCTGTTTTTT. Full variable domain (outside the CDR3, taken from reference TRBV7-3 and TRBJ2-2): GAGVSQTPSNKVTEKGKYVELRCDPISGHTALYWYRQSLGQGPEFLIYFQGTGAADDSGLPNDRFFAVRPEGSVSTLKIQRTERGDSAVYLCASSLPNTGELFFGEGSRLTVL.

The chain carries TRBV25-1 and TRBJ1-2; TRBD1 agrees at 10 bases. The germline CDR1 and CDR2 sequences are MGHDK and SYGVNS. The CDR3 has 15 residues. Trimming took 5 bases from V and 8 from J; bases not matched to a gene: 11. CDR3 coding DNA: TGTGCCAGCAGTCCCACCCGACAGGGGGCGAGGGGCTACACCTTC. It translates to CASSPTRQGARGYTF.

This rearrangement joins TRBV14 to TRBJ2-1; 7 bases agree with TRBD2. The CDR3 runs to 16 residues. Germline loops: CDR1 SGHDN, CDR2 FVKESK. V gave up 4 bases and J gave up 6 bases; unmatched junction bases: 12. CDR3 nucleotides: TGTGCCAGCAGCCGGGTACTAGCGCCCGAGGGCAATGAGCAGTTCTTC. This translates into CASSRVLAPEGNEQFF.